A selection of T cell receptor beta chains follows, all from one sample in a study of PD-L1 blockade in urothelial cancer. Repertoires were generated with immunoSEQ multiplex PCR, while TCRdb's copy carries only in-frame clones and drops some. The data contain around 100,000 clones, around 86% of them seen just once; the ten biggest clones take up 2% to 2.5%. Sequenced here: PBMCs, sampled around atezolizumab (anti-PD-L1) treatment. These receptors were obtained from a man aged 60 to 69 with urothelial cancer. The conserved cysteine and the conserved F or W are not part of the CDR3 here.

>TRBV7-2
ASSSKQGRSGDTQY
>TRBV28
ASMLSGTEKLF
>TRBV5-1
ASSRETGSYNEQF
>TRBV11-2
ASSLRGLGPAEY
>TRBV28
ASSPAQGLNSYNEQF
>TRBV6-1
ASSVARFNQPQH
>TRBV11-3
ASSLGTGSNQPQH
>TRBV10-2
ASRASGIGQPQH
>TRBV7-2
ASSPQGQGNTDTQY
>TRBV7-2
ASSLGEGGRKY
>TRBV11-2
ASSILGTGWGNTEAF
>TRBV2
ASSLRAGGGAGELF
>TRBV18
ASSPVGGANTEAF
>TRBV6-1
ASSEQAGGLNEQF
>TRBV11-2
ASRGTGDPTGQY
>TRBV7-9
ASSLGQGSTEAF
>TRBV28
ASSLLGREGYYEQY
>TRBV6-1
ASSPTIRGNTIY
>TRBV19
ASSPRGGTAHNEQF
>TRBV25-1
ASSPETGWDTEAF
>TRBV27
ASRSIYPGQGQETQY
>TRBV23-1
ASSQPDRGYRLT
>TRBV7-8
ASTQAGFGGYT
>TRBV7-9
ASSPRRGYTEAF
>TRBV18
ASSPPSVTYEQY
>TRBV28
ASRTASPNTEAF
>TRBV5-1
ASSWMTSGSTDTQY
>TRBV18
ASSPNLAGGYNEQF
>TRBV6-1
ASRSNYGYT
>TRBV9
ASSVGGVGVEAF
>TRBV7-8
ASSFPNAYEQY
>TRBV21-1
ASRFGGGSTNEKLF
>TRBV15
ATSAGTGGGVDTQY
>TRBV4-1
ASSQDPGTVVGELF
>TRBV27
ASSREGYGYT
>TRBV30
AWQGQPNTEAF
>TRBV19
ASSLGQGWEKLF
>TRBV28
ASKVLVSYEQY
>TRBV6-1
ASRPGTGFSYEQY
>TRBV29-1
SVEGSNYGYT
>TRBV9
ASSGMSGNTIY
>TRBV5-4
ASSSSDFANQPQH
>TRBV7-3
ASSLKRGADTQY
>TRBV6-1
ASSETPYTGYYGYT
>TRBV18
ASSPVSGAQANYGYT
>TRBV19
ASSNRQDTGELF
>TRBV27
ASSLQGYEQF
>TRBV6-5
ASRTHQAGQPQH
>TRBV6-1
ASSARDTRTGTQY
>TRBV10-3
AISEAGLANEQF
>TRBV15
ATSTDGLAGDTQY
>TRBV27
ASSRPSGARELF